What follows are 26 T cell receptor beta chains derived from one specimen sequenced in a study of T cells in Graves' hyperthyroidism and ophthalmopathy. The source material, RNA transcripts, was used to amplify TCR beta CDR3 regions. Researchers ran a first-round RT-PCR on the TCR CDR3 using the HTBI primer set. MiXCR, run by TCRdb on the multiplex PCR reads, gives a single entry per CDR3 protein. This table holds hundreds of thousands of distinct CDR3 sequences, 38% found once. The sample comprised blood. The receptors were sampled from a man younger than 30 with Graves' hyperthyroidism.

The rearrangement uses TRBV11-2 and TRBJ2-5; 7 positions match TRBD1. Trimming at V came to 8 bases and at J to 2 bases, leaving 11 bases not matched to a gene. From germline, CDR1 is SGHAT and CDR2 FQNNGV. The CDR3 length is 15 residues. CDR3 in amino acids: CASLGAGGGQETQYF. The CDR3 nucleotides are TGTGCCAGCTTGGGGGCAGGGGGTGGACAAGAGACCCAGTACTTC.

This clonotype was recorded many times. This rearrangement joins TRBV6-1 to TRBJ1-2, with D unclear. V lost 5 bases and J 6 bases, leaving 10 bases between the germline ends. The CDR3 contains 12 residues. Germline-derived CDR1 and CDR2 are MNHNS and SASEGT. CDR3 DNA sequence: TGTGCCAGCAGTACCCCGTCGGATGGCTACACCTTC. Translation: CASSTPSDGYTF.

This clonotype was picked up a small number of times. The V gene is TRBV9, the J gene TRBJ2-5; 7 bases map to TRBD1. V dropped 4 bases and J dropped 5; count of bases not matched to a gene: 14. The CDR3 runs to 16 residues. Germline-derived CDR1 and CDR2 are SGDLS and YYNGEE. CDR3 DNA sequence: TGTGCCAGCAGCAAGGCCCCGACAGGGACGGAGGAGACCCAGTACTTC. Translation gives CASSKAPTGTEETQYF. The complete variable domain, with remaining parts taken from reference TRBV9 and TRBJ2-5, reads DSGVTQTPKHLITATGQRVTLRCSPRSGDLSVYWYQQSLDQGLQFLIQYYNGEERAKGNILERFSAQQFPDLHSELNLSSLELGDSALYFCASSKAPTGTEETQYFGPGTRLLVL.

V is TRBV7-6 and J is TRBJ1-3; maybe TRBD1 (5 bases). Trimming left V 2 bases short and J 3 bases short, with 14 bases between. Germline loops: CDR1 SGHVS, CDR2 FNYEAQ. This CDR3 has 16 amino acids. DNA of the CDR3: TGTGCCAGCAGCTTACAGGTCGGGGGATATGGAAACACCATATATTTT. This sequence encodes CASSLQVGGYGNTIYF.

In this sample, this clonotype turned up a few times. The V gene is TRBV20-1, the J gene TRBJ2-2; 8 bases are a match to TRBD2. V dropped 1 base and J dropped 0; count of bases not matched to a gene: 1. Germline lookup yields CDR1 DFQATT and CDR2 SNEGSKA (reference sequence). CDR3 length equals 15 residues. CDR3 protein: CSARGAGANTGELFF. In DNA form, the CDR3 reads TGCAGTGCTAGAGGAGCGGGGGCGAACACCGGGGAGCTGTTTTTT.

The V and J genes are TRBV7-2 and TRBJ1-4; D is undetermined. CDR3 length: 12 residues. V was clipped by 6 bases and J by 10 bases, with 12 bases between them. CDR1 is SGHTA, CDR2 FQGNSA, per germline. The CDR3 here is CASRQSSGKLFF. As DNA, the CDR3 is TGTGCCAGCAGACAGAGCTCTGGAAAACTGTTTTTT.

This clonotype was counted between two and nine times. The J gene is TRBJ2-7, the V gene TRBV12-3 or TRBV12-4; D is possibly TRBD2 (5 bases). Trimming removed 5 bases at V and 5 bases at J, with 13 bases between. The CDR3 is 13 residues long. CDR3 protein: CASSPLGSHEQYF. The CDR3 nucleotides read TGTGCCAGCAGTCCTCTGGGGAGTCACGAGCAGTACTTC.

The V gene is TRBV29-1, the J gene TRBJ1-3; 9 positions match TRBD1. Germline trimming cut 4 bases from V and 1 base from J; bases unmatched to any gene: 2. Germline V gene lookup returns CDR1 SQVTM and CDR2 ANQGSEA. The CDR3 consists of 14 residues. The CDR3 spells CSVVDRGSGNTIYF. DNA of the CDR3: TGCAGCGTTGTTGACAGGGGGTCTGGAAACACCATATATTTT.

This rearrangement joins TRBV7-2 to TRBJ1-4; no firm D call. Germline V gene lookup returns CDR1 SGHTA and CDR2 FQGNSA. V lost 6 bases and J 8 bases, leaving 13 bases between the germline ends. The CDR3 has 13 residues. The CDR3 DNA follows: TGTGCCAGCAGATCCGGCCGAGACGAAAAACTGTTTTTT. Translating it yields CASRSGRDEKLFF.

This clonotype was seen a handful of times. The CDR3 nucleotides are TGTGCCAGCAGCTTAATAGGCGGAGGTGAAGCTTTCTTT. It is translated as CASSLIGGGEAFF. V gene TRBV7-3 combines with J gene TRBJ1-1, with no clear D. Germline CDR1 and CDR2: SGHTA and FQGTGA. V lost 1 base to trimming and J lost 7 bases, with 10 bases between them. This CDR3 spans 13 amino acids.

This clonotype occurred many times. CDR3 DNA: TGTGCCAGCAGCTTACAACTAAACACTGAAGCTTTCTTT. The encoded protein is CASSLQLNTEAFF. V is TRBV12-3 or TRBV12-4 and J is TRBJ1-1; D unclear. The CDR3 contains 13 residues. Between the trimmed V and J ends, which lost 6 bases and 2 bases, there was a span of 10 bases.

This clonotype has ten or more counts. The V and J genes are TRBV7-2 and TRBJ1-1; D remains ambiguous. Trimming removed 5 bases at V and 2 bases at J, with 12 bases between. Germline CDR1 reads SGHTA; CDR2 reads FQGNSA. The CDR3 is made up of 14 amino acids. CDR3 loop: CASSLLQINTEAFF. The CDR3, as DNA: TGTGCCAGCAGCCTCTTGCAGATAAACACTGAAGCTTTCTTT.

The rearrangement uses TRBV5-1 and TRBJ2-3; 11 bases are a match to TRBD2. This CDR3 has 16 amino acids. V lost 4 bases, J lost 4 bases, and 8 bases stayed unmatched. The germline CDR1 and CDR2 sequences are SGHRS and YFSETQ. CDR3 in amino acids: CASSGGTSGAPDTQYF. Written as DNA, the CDR3 is TGCGCCAGCAGCGGAGGGACTAGCGGAGCCCCAGATACGCAGTATTTT.

A remark on this clonotype: This may stem from a read error, because a much larger clone lies one nucleotide away. This chain uses TRBV7-8 with TRBJ2-3, with D unclear. The CDR3 is 13 amino acids. The germline V gene has CDR1 SGHVS and CDR2 FQNEAQ. Trimming stripped 1 base from V and 1 base from J, with 3 bases between. The chain's CDR3 is CASSLVGTDTQYF. CDR3 DNA: TGTGCCAGCAGCTTAGTGGGCACAGATACGCAGTATTTT.

For this clonotype: A read error is possible here, since a much larger clone lies one base away. This sequence joins TRBV7-2 and TRBJ2-2; no clear D. The CDR3 totals 11 residues. V was pared by 8 bases and J by 9 bases, with 10 bases between. From germline, CDR1 is SGHTA and CDR2 FQGNSA. The CDR3: CASGTDRELFF. CDR3 nucleotide sequence: TGTGCCAGCGGAACGGACCGGGAGCTGTTTTTT. The variable domain in full, with the rest retrieved from reference TRBV7-2 and TRBJ2-2, is GAGVSQSPSNKVTEKGKDVELRCDPISGHTALYWYRQSLGQGLEFLIYFQGNSAPDKSGLPSDRFSAERTGGSVSTLTIQRTQQEDSAVYLCASGTDRELFFGEGSRLTVL.

The chain links TRBV19 to TRBJ2-6; TRBD2 matches 7 bases. The CDR3 runs 13 residues. Germline values: CDR1 LNHDA, CDR2 SQIVND (reference sequence). V trimming: 6 bases; J trimming: 10 bases; junction bases outside the gene matches: 6. The CDR3 nucleotides read TGTGCCAGTAGCTCTCTGGGGGGGAACGTCCTGACTTTC. Residues: CASSSLGGNVLTF.

The chain links TRBV10-3 to TRBJ1-5; no firm D call. CDR3 length: 14 amino acids. Germline values: CDR1 ENHRY, CDR2 SYGVKD. V shed 10 bases and J shed 0 bases, with 13 bases lying between them. The CDR3 nucleotides are TGTGCCACCCAAGACGTTAATAGCAATCAGCCCCAGCATTTT. Its protein is CATQDVNSNQPQHF.

For the CDR3, the DNA is TGCAGTGCTAGACTGGGACAGGGAAATGGCTACACCTTC. Its protein product is CSARLGQGNGYTF. The rearrangement links TRBV20-1 to TRBJ1-2; 9 bases line up with TRBD1. The trim removed 2 bases at V and 6 bases at J, leaving 4 bases unmatched. Germline CDR1 is DFQATT and CDR2 is SNEGSKA (reference sequence). The CDR3 length is 13 residues.

This clonotype was counted a few times. The gene calls are TRBV5-1 and TRBJ1-5; D call uncertain. Germline values: CDR1 SGHRS, CDR2 YFSETQ. V lost 4 bases, J lost 9 bases, and 23 bases lay in between. The CDR3 is 16 residues long. CDR3 sequence reads: CASSHSRAQFSRPQHF. Here the CDR3 DNA reads TGCGCCAGCAGCCACTCACGGGCTCAATTCTCTCGGCCCCAGCATTTT.

This chain uses TRBV7-2 with TRBJ2-7; the D is unclear. The length of the CDR3 is 14 residues. Germline CDR1 is SGHTA and CDR2 is FQGNSA. V shed 6 bases and J shed 9 bases, with 21 bases lying between them. CDR3 nucleotides: TGTGCCAGCAGGGCACGAAGGGAACCTTTTGGGCAGTACTTC. This translates into CASRARREPFGQYF. Variable domain in full (rest from reference TRBV7-2 and TRBJ2-7): GAGVSQSPSNKVTEKGKDVELRCDPISGHTALYWYRQSLGQGLEFLIYFQGNSAPDKSGLPSDRFSAERTGGSVSTLTIQRTQQEDSAVYLCASRARREPFGQYFGPGTRLTVT.

The chain has TRBV7-2 and TRBJ2-5; the match to TRBD2 covers 8 bases. Looked up from germline, CDR1 is SGHTA and CDR2 is FQGNSA. The CDR3 runs to 14 residues. Trimming at V came to 4 bases and at J to 7 bases, leaving 8 bases not matched to a gene. The CDR3 region is CASSWGGLEATQYF. The CDR3, as DNA: TGTGCCAGCAGCTGGGGGGGACTAGAGGCGACCCAGTACTTC.

This clonotype occurred many times. The chain uses TRBV15 and TRBJ1-1, with TRBD1 as a possible D gene (6 bases). The CDR3 extends over 15 amino acids. V lost 6 bases and J lost 1, with 15 bases in between. Germline V gene data show CDR1 as LNHNV and CDR2 as YYDKDF (reference sequence). CDR3 bases: TGTGCCACCAGAAGACAGGCACACGCGAACACTGAAGCTTTCTTT. Translation: CATRRQAHANTEAFF.

The V gene is TRBV28, the J gene TRBJ1-5; maybe TRBD1 (5 bases). CDR1 and CDR2 from the germline V gene are MDHEN and SYDVKM. The V end was cut by 6 bases, the J end by 0 bases, with 18 bases between. This CDR3 has 17 amino acids. DNA for the CDR3: TGTGCCAGCAGCATAGGGACGCAGTATTATAGCAATCAGCCCCAGCATTTT. Translating it yields CASSIGTQYYSNQPQHF. The variable domain in full, with the rest retrieved from reference TRBV28 and TRBJ1-5, is DVKVTQSSRYLVKRTGEKVFLECVQDMDHENMFWYRQDPGLGLRLIYFSYDVKMKEKGDIPEGYSVSREKKERFSLILESASTNQTSMYLCASSIGTQYYSNQPQHFGDGTRLSIL.

This clonotype has ten or more counts. The chain employs TRBV10-3 and TRBJ1-5, with 7 bases aligning to TRBD1. V dropped 9 bases and J dropped 7; count of bases not matched to a gene: 6. There are 12 residues in the CDR3. Germline V gene data show CDR1 as ENHRY and CDR2 as SYGVKD. Written as DNA, the CDR3 is TGTGCCATACCGACAGGGTTCCAGCCCCAGCATTTT. This gives the protein CAIPTGFQPQHF.

In its sample, this clonotype was seen once. A read error may explain this, as a much larger clone is one base away. V is TRBV2 and J is TRBJ1-4; possible D gene TRBD1, 5 bases. The CDR3 contains 14 residues. The V end was cut by 3 bases, the J end by 8 bases, with 13 bases between. Germline assignment: CDR1 SNHLY and CDR2 FYNNEI. The CDR3 protein is CASSEGLLGEKLFF. The CDR3 nucleotides are TGTGCCAGCAGTGAGGGACTCCTGGGGGAAAAACTGTTTTTT.

V usage is TRBV4-3 and J usage is TRBJ2-2; a possible D gene is TRBD2 (5 bases). CDR3 length equals 14 residues. In germline, CDR1 is LGHNA, CDR2 YSLEER. V gave up 0 bases and J gave up 6 bases, with 8 bases separating them. Written as DNA, the CDR3 is TGCGCCAGCAGCCAAGAGTCGAGGGCCGGGGAGCTGTTTTTT. Translated, it gives CASSQESRAGELFF.